This T cell receptor beta chain was found in a study of high-grade serous ovarian cancer treatment subgroups. Across the whole study: On average, approximately 15,000 reads and several thousand unique TCR beta rearrangements were obtained per sample.

Produced via immunoSEQ multiplex PCR; TCRdb's table is partial and in-frame only. The sample contains fewer than 4,500 clones, approximately 71% of which appear only once. Germline V gene lookup returns CDR1 MDHEN and CDR2 SYDVKM. The V gene end was trimmed by 1 base and the J gene end by 8 bases; junction bases not matched to a gene: 1. This CDR3 is built from 12 residues. With regard to this clone: The antigen remains unidentified.

Tumor samples were obtained before definitive surgery or chemotherapy. General study results and limits: Higher neoantigen levels went with greater TCR clonal relatedness.

The clonotype originates from a human donor with high-grade serous ovarian cancer. The sequencing input was tumor tissue. V usage is TRBV28 and J usage is TRBJ1-2; 7 bases fit TRBD1. The CDR3 protein is CASSLLDRGYTF. For the CDR3, the DNA is TGTGCCAGCAGTTTATTGGACAGGGGCTACACCTTC.